A selection of T cell receptor beta chains follows, all from one sample in a study of T-cell memory formation after mild COVID-19. MiXCR was run by TCRdb on the 5' RACE reads, yielding one entry per CDR3 protein. The sample has 400,000 to 550,000 distinct CDR3 sequences; roughly 23% are singletons. Specimen: PBMCs or a T cell subset sorted from them (not recorded which). Every receptor here comes from an adult woman who had mild COVID-19 (a few samples of this study predate the infection). Cell type and time point are not known. CDR3s include the opening cysteine and the closing phenylalanine or tryptophan. A D gene is named only where the DNA matches it firmly. The size of a clone is reported for some rows only, either as once, few or many, or as a class for expanded clones.

J gene: TRBJ1-5; V gene: TRBV10-3; clone size: few; D gene: TRBD1; CDR3 protein: CAISEGAGGVFQPQHF; CDR3 DNA: TGTGCCATCAGTGAAGGGGCAGGGGGCGTTTTTCAGCCCCAGCATTTT
J gene: TRBJ2-7; V gene: TRBV5-1; clone size: few; D gene: TRBD2; CDR3 protein: CASSSSTSGAYEQYF; CDR3 DNA: TGCGCCAGCAGCTCCTCGACTAGCGGGGCCTACGAGCAGTACTTC
J gene: TRBJ1-5; V gene: TRBV24-1; clone size: .; D gene: .; CDR3 protein: CATSERDVGNQPQHF; CDR3 DNA: TGTGCCACCAGTGAGAGGGACGTGGGCAATCAGCCCCAGCATTTT
J gene: TRBJ1-2; V gene: TRBV11-3; clone size: .; D gene: .; CDR3 protein: CASSLPTGYGYTF; CDR3 DNA: TGTGCCAGCAGCTTGCCGACAGGCTATGGCTACACCTTC
J gene: TRBJ2-5; V gene: TRBV12-3/TRBV12-4; clone size: .; D gene: .; CDR3 protein: CASSEGGGGGETQYF; CDR3 DNA: TGTGCCAGCAGCGAAGGAGGAGGGGGTGGGGAGACCCAGTACTTC
J gene: TRBJ2-3; V gene: TRBV7-6; clone size: few; D gene: TRBD2; CDR3 protein: CASSPDLADSTDTQYF; CDR3 DNA: TGTGCCAGCAGCCCCGACCTAGCGGACTCCACAGATACGCAGTATTTT
J gene: TRBJ2-7; V gene: TRBV5-6; clone size: few; D gene: TRBD1; CDR3 protein: CASSLSGTGYEQYF; CDR3 DNA: TGTGCCAGCAGCCTTTCGGGGACAGGCTACGAGCAGTACTTC
J gene: TRBJ1-1; V gene: TRBV12-3/TRBV12-4; clone size: .; D gene: .; CDR3 protein: CASSLVPKGTEAFF; CDR3 DNA: TGTGCCAGCAGTTTGGTTCCCAAAGGGACTGAAGCTTTCTTT
J gene: TRBJ2-3; V gene: TRBV7-6; clone size: .; D gene: .; CDR3 protein: CASSLAVGPSTDTQYF; CDR3 DNA: TGTGCCAGCAGCTTAGCGGTTGGACCAAGCACAGATACGCAGTATTTT
J gene: TRBJ2-1; V gene: TRBV7-6; clone size: .; D gene: .; CDR3 protein: CASSLGDSGYNEQFF; CDR3 DNA: TGTGCCAGCAGCTTAGGGGATAGCGGTTACAATGAGCAGTTCTTC
J gene: TRBJ1-2; V gene: TRBV9; clone size: once; D gene: TRBD1; CDR3 protein: CASSPIGQGVTF; CDR3 DNA: TGTGCCAGCAGCCCCATAGGACAGGGGGTCACCTTC
J gene: TRBJ2-3; V gene: TRBV12-3/TRBV12-4; clone size: .; D gene: TRBD2; CDR3 protein: CASSQAGTSGTDTQYF; CDR3 DNA: TGTGCCAGCAGTCAAGCCGGGACTAGCGGCACAGATACGCAGTATTTT
J gene: TRBJ2-4; V gene: TRBV7-9; clone size: .; D gene: TRBD1; CDR3 protein: CASRSGTENIQYF; CDR3 DNA: TGTGCCAGCAGGTCCGGGACAGAAAACATTCAGTACTTC
J gene: TRBJ2-1; V gene: TRBV7-7; clone size: once; D gene: TRBD2; CDR3 protein: CASSPRSGRIGEQFF; CDR3 DNA: TGTGCTAGCAGCCCCCGCAGCGGGAGGATCGGGGAGCAGTTCTTC
J gene: TRBJ2-5; V gene: TRBV3-1; clone size: few; D gene: TRBD2; CDR3 protein: CASSRGGLEETQYF; CDR3 DNA: TGTGCCAGCAGCCGAGGAGGACTAGAAGAGACCCAGTACTTC
J gene: TRBJ2-2; V gene: TRBV27; clone size: .; D gene: .; CDR3 protein: CASSLSPPSNTGELFF; CDR3 DNA: TGTGCCAGCAGTTTATCACCCCCTTCGAACACCGGGGAGCTGTTTTTT
J gene: TRBJ2-1; V gene: TRBV7-9; clone size: .; D gene: .; CDR3 protein: CASSLVTGIDEQFF; CDR3 DNA: TGTGCCAGCAGCTTAGTAACAGGGATCGATGAGCAGTTCTTC
J gene: TRBJ2-7; V gene: TRBV5-1; clone size: few; D gene: TRBD2; CDR3 protein: CASSPWTSGDAYEQYF; CDR3 DNA: TGCGCCAGCAGCCCGTGGACTAGCGGGGACGCCTACGAGCAGTACTTC
J gene: TRBJ2-1; V gene: TRBV7-6; clone size: few; D gene: .; CDR3 protein: CASGLGGNEQFF; CDR3 DNA: TGTGCCAGCGGCTTGGGGGGCAATGAGCAGTTCTTC
J gene: TRBJ1-1; V gene: TRBV3-1; clone size: .; D gene: TRBD1; CDR3 protein: CASSYVRGATEAFF; CDR3 DNA: TGTGCCAGCAGCTACGTCAGGGGGGCCACTGAAGCTTTCTTT
J gene: TRBJ1-1; V gene: TRBV3-1; clone size: few; D gene: .; CDR3 protein: CASSQVGLGDTEAFF; CDR3 DNA: TGTGCCAGCAGCCAAGTTGGGTTAGGAGACACTGAAGCTTTCTTT
J gene: TRBJ2-1; V gene: TRBV24-1; clone size: few; D gene: TRBD2; CDR3 protein: CATSDPLAGEGDEQFF; CDR3 DNA: TGTGCCACCAGTGATCCACTAGCGGGAGAGGGCGATGAGCAGTTCTTC
J gene: TRBJ2-4; V gene: TRBV19; clone size: .; D gene: .; CDR3 protein: CASSIEDTVAKNIQYF; CDR3 DNA: TGTGCCAGTAGTATAGAGGACACCGTAGCCAAAAACATTCAGTACTTC
J gene: TRBJ2-1; V gene: TRBV10-3; clone size: .; D gene: .; CDR3 protein: CAISGIIYNEQFF; CDR3 DNA: TGTGCCATCAGTGGAATAATCTACAATGAGCAGTTCTTC
J gene: TRBJ2-5; V gene: TRBV29-1; clone size: .; D gene: TRBD1; CDR3 protein: CSVCIWTGPQETQYF; CDR3 DNA: TGCAGCGTTTGTATCTGGACAGGACCACAAGAGACCCAGTACTTC
J gene: TRBJ2-7; V gene: TRBV30; clone size: few; D gene: TRBD1; CDR3 protein: CAWGTFRDRGYEQYF; CDR3 DNA: TGTGCCTGGGGCACATTCCGGGACAGGGGATACGAGCAGTACTTC
J gene: TRBJ2-3; V gene: TRBV20-1; clone size: .; D gene: .; CDR3 protein: CSARAYSSGSTDTQYF; CDR3 DNA: TGCAGTGCTAGAGCGTATTCCAGCGGTAGCACAGATACGCAGTATTTT
J gene: TRBJ2-1; V gene: TRBV18; clone size: .; D gene: TRBD2; CDR3 protein: CASSPPVLAGRNEQFF; CDR3 DNA: TGTGCCAGCTCACCACCGGTTCTAGCGGGACGCAATGAGCAGTTCTTC
J gene: TRBJ2-1; V gene: TRBV7-2; clone size: few; D gene: .; CDR3 protein: CASSHRGGGFSYNEQFF; CDR3 DNA: TGTGCCAGCAGCCACAGAGGAGGGGGTTTCTCCTACAATGAGCAGTTCTTC
J gene: TRBJ1-1; V gene: TRBV2; clone size: .; D gene: .; CDR3 protein: CASSSGQTMNTEAFF; CDR3 DNA: TGTGCCAGCAGTTCCGGCCAGACCATGAACACTGAAGCTTTCTTT
J gene: TRBJ2-1; V gene: TRBV20-1; clone size: .; D gene: TRBD2; CDR3 protein: CSARGLAGVIAAYNEQFF; CDR3 DNA: TGCAGTGCTAGAGGACTAGCGGGGGTTATTGCAGCCTACAATGAGCAGTTCTTC
J gene: TRBJ2-1; V gene: TRBV25-1; clone size: .; D gene: .; CDR3 protein: CASSPTGRGGNEQFF; CDR3 DNA: TGTGCCAGCAGCCCGACAGGGAGGGGAGGCAATGAGCAGTTCTTC
J gene: TRBJ1-1; V gene: TRBV6-2/TRBV6-3; clone size: .; D gene: .; CDR3 protein: CASRNTGMGTEAFF; CDR3 DNA: TGTGCCAGCAGAAATACAGGGATGGGGACTGAAGCTTTCTTT
J gene: TRBJ2-7; V gene: TRBV6-2/TRBV6-3; clone size: .; D gene: TRBD2; CDR3 protein: CASSPAGLRGEQYF; CDR3 DNA: TGTGCCAGCAGCCCAGCGGGACTTCGGGGGGAGCAGTACTTC
J gene: TRBJ2-1; V gene: TRBV7-9; clone size: .; D gene: .; CDR3 protein: CASTTGAYRQFF; CDR3 DNA: TGTGCCAGCACCACCGGGGCCTACCGGCAGTTCTTC
J gene: TRBJ2-1; V gene: TRBV12-3/TRBV12-4; clone size: few; D gene: TRBD2; CDR3 protein: CASTGGGLAGAGVYNEQFF; CDR3 DNA: TGTGCCAGCACCGGAGGAGGACTAGCGGGGGCCGGGGTCTACAATGAGCAGTTCTTC
J gene: TRBJ2-3; V gene: TRBV4-1; clone size: .; D gene: .; CDR3 protein: CASSQEGAGTQYF; CDR3 DNA: TGCGCCAGCAGCCAAGAAGGGGCAGGCACGCAGTATTTT
J gene: TRBJ1-1; V gene: TRBV4-1; clone size: few; D gene: TRBD1; CDR3 protein: CASSQDNDRDGPEAFF; CDR3 DNA: TGCGCCAGCAGCCAAGATAATGACAGGGATGGGCCTGAAGCTTTCTTT
J gene: TRBJ2-7; V gene: TRBV3-1; clone size: few; D gene: TRBD2; CDR3 protein: CASSQLRPTSGRALGSYEQYF; CDR3 DNA: TGTGCCAGCAGCCAGCTTAGGCCAACTAGCGGGAGGGCCTTAGGGTCCTACGAGCAGTACTTC
J gene: TRBJ2-2; V gene: TRBV7-2; clone size: .; D gene: TRBD2; CDR3 protein: CASSPGLAATGELFF; CDR3 DNA: TGTGCCAGCAGCCCGGGACTAGCGGCCACCGGGGAGCTGTTTTTT
J gene: TRBJ1-1; V gene: TRBV19; clone size: .; D gene: .; CDR3 protein: CASARQMNTEAFF; CDR3 DNA: TGTGCCAGTGCCCGACAGATGAACACTGAAGCTTTCTTT
J gene: TRBJ1-2; V gene: TRBV5-1; clone size: few; D gene: .; CDR3 protein: CASSLDPGLYGYTF; CDR3 DNA: TGCGCCAGCAGCTTGGATCCAGGCCTCTATGGCTACACCTTC
J gene: TRBJ1-1; V gene: TRBV5-1; clone size: .; D gene: .; CDR3 protein: CASSPLWGLGHTEAFF; CDR3 DNA: TGCGCCAGCAGCCCCCTTTGGGGTCTAGGGCACACTGAAGCTTTCTTT
J gene: TRBJ2-3; V gene: TRBV4-2; clone size: .; D gene: TRBD2; CDR3 protein: CASSQALGGRGADTQYF; CDR3 DNA: TGTGCCAGCAGCCAAGCTCTCGGCGGGAGGGGGGCAGATACGCAGTATTTT